This paragraph covers one TCR beta chain sequence. This clone is a singleton in its sample. The target of this receptor is not known. Base qualities are not recorded, but no much larger clone differs from it by a single base. The data were taken from a study of OX40 agonist ivuxolimab in advanced cancers. Concerning the study at large: The costimulatory receptor OX40 (CD134) was targeted by ivuxolimab, a fully human IgG2 agonistic monoclonal antibody. Intravenous ivuxolimab was administered to patients every 2 weeks at six dose levels: 0.01, 0.1, 0.3, 1.5, 3 and 10 mg/kg. Of the approximately 50 patients in dose escalation, around 20 had hepatocellular carcinoma, around 15 had melanoma, 9 had renal cell carcinoma and 9 had head and neck cancer. In the dose-escalation cohort, 82.7% of patients were male, and the mean age was roughly 60 years, with a range of roughly 20 to 85. Patients were allowed to have had prior anti-PD-1, anti-PD-L1 or anti-CTLA-4 therapy, and approximately 39% of the dose-escalation patients had been treated with checkpoint inhibitors. Three dose-escalation patients achieved partial responses, one with hepatocellular carcinoma and two with cutaneous melanoma. The purpose of peripheral TCRbeta sequencing was to test whether ivuxolimab changed TCR sequence diversity and led to clonal T-cell expansion. The paper describes the monotherapy dose-escalation part (N of about 50 patients) of the phase I trial of ivuxolimab.

Genomic DNA was isolated from the sorted cells so that the TCRbeta CDR3 region could be sequenced. The immunoSEQ Assay was used for sequencing of TCRbeta CDR3 regions. As stored in TCRdb, this immuneACCESS dataset retains in-frame rearrangements with V and J assigned. A fraction of the clones does not appear; measured against another copy, unresolved V genes explain less than half of the discrepancy, and the remainder lacks a known reason. For this sample there are 55,000 to 90,000 clones; 88% appear just once. Under 2.5% of the sample comes from the top ten. The trial excluded patients who had a history of autoimmune disease or were on systemic immunosuppression. Peripheral blood for TCR sequencing was drawn from every dose cohort at baseline, at cycle 4 day 1 and at cycle 7 day 1. Samples were obtained from an open-label, multicenter, first-in-human phase I dose-escalation trial of ivuxolimab. Adults with locally advanced or metastatic head and neck squamous cell, hepatocellular, melanoma or renal cell carcinoma were enrolled in the trial. Before TCR sequencing, CD4+ T cells and CD8+ T cells were sorted from peripheral blood as separate populations.

CDR1 is given as SGHAT and CDR2 as FQNNGV, both from the germline V gene. The CDR3 goes from the cysteine to the phenylalanine over 16 residues. The kept DNA is CDR3 alone, 48 bases in frame from the first base. V gives up 0 bases and J gives up 0 bases, and the segment between their germline ends measures 9 bases. Summary of the overall study and its limitations: Partial responders in the 0.1-3.0 mg/kg groups had among the lowest normalized peripheral clonal expansion, especially among CD8+ T cells. Antigen specificity was not determined for the clonally expanded peripheral T cells. Clonal expansion of both CD4+ and CD8+ blood T cells was observed from baseline to week 6 at doses 0.1 to 3.0 mg/kg. After ivuxolimab, expanded clones were on average more numerous among CD8+ T cells than among CD4+ T cells. Low levels of normalized T-cell clonal expansion were also shown by some nonresponding patients.

This TCR was sampled from an adult with an advanced solid tumor such as melanoma, head and neck, liver or kidney cancer. The sequencing here drew on CD4+ or CD8+ T cells sorted from blood, taken in a trial of the OX40 agonist ivuxolimab. In this chain, TRBV11-2 is recombined with TRBJ2-1, with the D gene not confidently named. Here the CDR3 is given as CASSLDPSLSYNEQFF. The DNA is as follows: TGTGCCAGCAGCTTAGATCCATCGCTCTCCTACAATGAGCAGTTCTTC. Outside the CDR3, residues come from the reference TRBV11-2 and TRBJ2-1 proteins, so the full variable domain is: EAGVAQSPRYKIIEKRQSVAFWCNPISGHATLYWYQQILGQGPKLLIQFQNNGVVDDSQLPKDRFSAERLKGVDSTLKIQPAKLEDSAVYLCASSLDPSLSYNEQFFGPGTRLTVL.